A selection of T cell receptor beta chains follows, all from one sample in a study of blood T cell repertoires in COVID-19. Produced via immunoSEQ multiplex PCR; TCRdb's table is partial and in-frame only. In the table there are tens of thousands of clones, roughly 85% of which are singletons. Sequencing used peripheral blood. These receptors all stem from a human donor in a cohort sampled during active COVID-19. The CDR3 runs from the conserved cysteine through the conserved F or W. A D gene is named only where the DNA matches it firmly. Only part of the rows carry a size: once, few, many, or a class if the clone is expanded.

d_call clone_size j_call v_call cdr3_nt cdr3_aa
- - TRBJ2-4 TRBV28 TGTGCCAGCAGTTTAGGTGAGGGAGCCAAAAACATTCAGTACTTC CASSLGEGAKNIQYF
TRBD2 few TRBJ2-1 TRBV6-6 TGTGCCAGCAGTCGAAGACAGGCGGCGGGACTAGCGGGAGGTCATGAGCAGTTCTTC CASSRRQAAGLAGGHEQFF
- - TRBJ1-1 TRBV5-1 TGCGCCAGCAGCTCCCACGCAGGGCCGAACACTGAAGCTTTCTTT CASSSHAGPNTEAFF
TRBD1 - TRBJ1-3 TRBV7-2 TGTGCCAGCAGCCTTGGGACAGGGATAAACACCATATATTTT CASSLGTGINTIYF
TRBD1 - TRBJ1-2 TRBV9 TGTGCCAGCAGCAGAGGGGGGACAGACGAGGGCTACACCTTC CASSRGGTDEGYTF
TRBD2 - TRBJ2-3 TRBV5-1 TGCGCCAGCAGCTTGGGGACTAGCGGGAGGCCCTGGGGAAGAGATACGCAGTATTTT CASSLGTSGRPWGRDTQYF
TRBD2 - TRBJ2-7 TRBV6-5 TGTGCCAGCAGCTTGGGACTAGGGTACGAGCAGTACTTC CASSLGLGYEQYF
- - TRBJ1-2 TRBV6-2/TRBV6-3 TGTGCCAGCAGCTTTGACGGGTCCTATGGCTACACCTTC CASSFDGSYGYTF
TRBD2 - TRBJ2-5 TRBV9 TGTGCCAGCAGCGCCGGCGGGAGGGAGACCCAGTACTTC CASSAGGRETQYF
TRBD1 - TRBJ1-4 TRBV7-2 TGTGCCAGCAGCTTAAGGACAGGTCTTAATGAAAAACTGTTTTTT CASSLRTGLNEKLFF
- - TRBJ1-6 TRBV30 TGTGCCTGGCGGGGGGAGAGAAATTCACCCCTCCACTTT CAWRGERNSPLHF
- - TRBJ1-5 TRBV18 TGTGCCAGCTCACCGGCAGGTCATCAGCCCCAGCATTTT CASSPAGHQPQHF
- few TRBJ1-5 TRBV7-9 TGTGCCAGCAGCTCACGGACAGATCAGCCCCAGCATTTT CASSSRTDQPQHF
- - TRBJ1-5 TRBV19 TGTGCCAGTAGCGAGGGACTGATACAGCCCCAGCATTTT CASSEGLIQPQHF
- - TRBJ2-1 TRBV7-9 TGTGCCAGCAGCTCCGCGGGGACCCGGACCCTTAATGAGCAGTTCTTC CASSSAGTRTLNEQFF
- - TRBJ1-3 TRBV20-1 TGCAGTGCTAGTCGGCAGGCCTCTGGAAACACCATATATTTT CSASRQASGNTIYF
TRBD1 - TRBJ1-2 TRBV5-1 TGCGCCAGCGGTCCGGGACAGGGCGGTGGCTACACCTTC CASGPGQGGGYTF
TRBD2 - TRBJ2-3 TRBV29-1 TGCAGCGTTGGGGGACTAGCGGGAGGGGCAGATACGCAGTATTTT CSVGGLAGGADTQYF
- - TRBJ2-5 TRBV19 TGTGCCAGTAGTAAAAGCGGGCAAGAGACCCAGTACTTC CASSKSGQETQYF
- many TRBJ2-7 TRBV19 TGTGCCAGCGGTACCTACGAGCAGTACTTC CASGTYEQYF
- - TRBJ1-4 TRBV30 TGTGCCTGGAGTCCACACCTTCAAGCAACTAATGAAAAACTGTTTTTT CAWSPHLQATNEKLFF
- - TRBJ1-1 TRBV7-9 TGTGCCAGCAGCGCGGTATGGGACACTGAAGCTTTCTTT CASSAVWDTEAFF
TRBD1 - TRBJ2-7 TRBV30 TGTGCCGGCTGTGGGGACAGCTCCTACGAGCAGTACTTC CAGCGDSSYEQYF
TRBD1 - TRBJ1-2 TRBV2 TGTGCCAGCAGTGAATGGACAGGTATCCCCATCTATGGCTACACCTTC CASSEWTGIPIYGYTF
- - TRBJ1-1 TRBV21-1 TGTGCCAGCAGCAAACCGGCAGAGGATGAAGCTTTCTTT CASSKPAEDEAFF
TRBD1 - TRBJ1-2 TRBV29-1 TGCAGCGTGAAAGGGACAGGGAAAGGCTACACCTTC CSVKGTGKGYTF
- - TRBJ1-2 TRBV18 TGTGCCAGCCAACAGTCGACAGGATCCCCGGGGGGTGGCTACACCTTC CASQQSTGSPGGGYTF
- few TRBJ1-1 TRBV2 TGTGCCAGCACCCGGCAGGGAACAGGAATGAACACTGAAGCTTTCTTT CASTRQGTGMNTEAFF
TRBD2 - TRBJ2-1 TRBV7-2 TGTGCCAGCAGCTTAGGACTAGCGGGAGTAGTTGATGAGCAGTTCTTC CASSLGLAGVVDEQFF
- - TRBJ2-3 TRBV10-3 TGTGCCATCAGTGAAGGGAACCCCGGGAGAGGGGCAGATACGCAGTATTTT CAISEGNPGRGADTQYF
TRBD2 - TRBJ2-2 TRBV5-4 TGTGCCAGCAGCACAGGGGCTAGCGGGAGGGCCCGGGAGCTGTTTTTT CASSTGASGRARELFF
TRBD1 - TRBJ2-7 TRBV11-2 TGTGCCAGCAGCTCCGCAGGGGGCCCGACCTACGAGCAGTACTTC CASSSAGGPTYEQYF
TRBD1 - TRBJ2-5 TRBV19 TGTGCCAGTAGTGGCCGGGACAGGGGGGTAGAGACCCAGTACTTC CASSGRDRGVETQYF
TRBD2 few TRBJ2-1 TRBV6-4 TGTGCCAGCAGTTTGGTAGCGGGATTCTACAATGAGCAGTTCTTC CASSLVAGFYNEQFF
- few TRBJ2-5 TRBV2 TGTGCCAGCAGTGAAGCGGGGCAGGGTGTAGAGACCCAGTACTTC CASSEAGQGVETQYF
- - TRBJ2-6 TRBV30 TGTGCCTGGAGGGAGGGACTGCCCGTCTCTGGGGCCAACGTCCTGACTTTC CAWREGLPVSGANVLTF
- - TRBJ2-7 TRBV9 TGTGCCAGCAGCGTAGCTGAGGACTCACGCTACGAGCAGTACTTC CASSVAEDSRYEQYF
- - TRBJ2-7 TRBV28 TGTGCCATTCTCGGACAGCCTGGGGGAGAGCAGTACTTC CAILGQPGGEQYF
TRBD2 - TRBJ2-1 TRBV7-2 TGTGCCAGCAGCTCCGTAGCGGGCCCTTACAATGAGCAGTTCTTC CASSSVAGPYNEQFF
- once TRBJ1-1 TRBV5-1 TGCGCCAGCAGCTTGGGTACGGGAATGGCTGAAGCTTTCTTT CASSLGTGMAEAFF